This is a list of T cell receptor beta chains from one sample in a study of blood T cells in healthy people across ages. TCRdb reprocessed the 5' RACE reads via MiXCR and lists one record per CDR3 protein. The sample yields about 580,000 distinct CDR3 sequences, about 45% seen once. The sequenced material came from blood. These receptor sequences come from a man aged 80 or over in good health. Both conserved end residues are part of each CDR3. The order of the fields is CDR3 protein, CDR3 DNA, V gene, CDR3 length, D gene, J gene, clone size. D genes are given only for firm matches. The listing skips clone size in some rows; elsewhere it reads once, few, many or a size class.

CASSSTTETEAFF | TGTGCCAGCAGCTCGACGACCGAGACTGAAGCTTTCTTT | TRBV28 | 13 | NA | TRBJ1-1 | NA
CASSSYRDTQYF | TGTGCCAGCAGTTCCTACCGGGATACGCAGTATTTT | TRBV12-3/TRBV12-4 | 12 | NA | TRBJ2-3 | few
CASMDSPTDTQYF | TGTGCCAGCATGGACAGTCCCACAGATACGCAGTATTTT | TRBV28 | 13 | NA | TRBJ2-3 | NA
CASSTGTRADTQYF | TGTGCCAGCAGTACCGGGACTAGGGCAGATACGCAGTATTTT | TRBV13 | 14 | TRBD2 | TRBJ2-3 | few
CSARDFRGGDEQFF | TGCAGTGCTAGAGATTTCCGGGGGGGGGATGAGCAGTTCTTC | TRBV20-1 | 14 | TRBD2 | TRBJ2-1 | many
CASSPNSHYEQYF | TGTGCCAGCAGCCCTAATTCCCACTACGAGCAGTACTTC | TRBV7-9 | 13 | NA | TRBJ2-7 | many
CASSSPRQTGTNSPLHF | TGTGCCAGCAGTTCCCCGCGCCAGACGGGAACAAATTCACCCCTCCACTTT | TRBV27 | 17 | NA | TRBJ1-6 | NA
CASSFRNRVNEQFF | TGTGCCAGCAGTTTTCGGAACAGGGTGAATGAGCAGTTCTTC | TRBV27 | 14 | NA | TRBJ2-1 | NA
CSARGQLNEKLFF | TGCAGTGCTAGAGGGCAGCTGAATGAAAAACTGTTTTTT | TRBV20-1 | 13 | NA | TRBJ1-4 | NA
CASSANLDTQYF | TGTGCCAGCAGCGCCAATCTAGATACGCAGTATTTT | TRBV9 | 12 | NA | TRBJ2-3 | few
CASSLGGSGDTQYF | TGCGCCAGCAGCTTAGGGGGATCGGGAGATACGCAGTATTTT | TRBV5-1 | 14 | NA | TRBJ2-3 | few
CSALLAFF | TGCAGTGCCCTCTTAGCTTTCTTT | TRBV20-1 | 8 | NA | TRBJ1-1 | NA
CASSQDLAVTGYTF | TGTGCCAGCAGCCAAGATCTGGCAGTCACTGGCTACACCTTC | TRBV4-2 | 14 | NA | TRBJ1-2 | few
CASSPRAPSPWDEQYF | TGTGCCAGCTCACCACGGGCACCGTCCCCTTGGGACGAGCAGTACTTC | TRBV18 | 16 | NA | TRBJ2-7 | NA
CASSPGQNTEAFF | TGTGCCAGCAGCCCAGGACAGAACACTGAAGCTTTCTTT | TRBV7-2 | 13 | NA | TRBJ1-1 | NA
CASSTGQGGGYSQPQHF | TGTGCCAGCAGCACCGGACAGGGAGGGGGTTACAGTCAGCCCCAGCATTTT | TRBV7-2 | 17 | TRBD1 | TRBJ1-5 | NA
CASSSDRGRIYEQYF | TGTGCCAGCAGCTCCGACAGGGGGCGAATCTACGAGCAGTACTTC | TRBV7-9 | 15 | TRBD1 | TRBJ2-7 | once
CSADRGLGGYTF | TGCAGTGCTGATAGGGGCCTGGGGGGCTACACCTTC | TRBV20-1 | 12 | NA | TRBJ1-2 | few
CSVDSRTGNNEQFF | TGCAGTGTAGACTCCAGGACAGGGAACAATGAGCAGTTCTTC | TRBV20-1 | 14 | TRBD1 | TRBJ2-1 | NA
CASSETGKTGANVLTF | TGTGCCAGCAGCGAGACAGGAAAAACTGGGGCCAACGTCCTGACTTTC | TRBV7-3 | 16 | NA | TRBJ2-6 | NA
CASREDSNNSPLHF | TGTGCCAGCAGGGAGGACAGCAATAATTCACCCCTCCACTTT | TRBV12-3/TRBV12-4 | 14 | NA | TRBJ1-6 | NA
CASSKDSNQPQHF | TGTGCCAGCAGTAAGGACAGTAATCAGCCCCAGCATTTT | TRBV6-6 | 13 | NA | TRBJ1-5 | few
CSALPWGGNQPQHF | TGCAGTGCTCTCCCTTGGGGGGGCAATCAGCCCCAGCATTTT | TRBV20-1 | 14 | NA | TRBJ1-5 | NA
CASSDSGGPGYNEQFF | TGTGCCAGCAGTGATAGCGGGGGACCGGGCTACAATGAGCAGTTCTTC | TRBV25-1 | 16 | TRBD2 | TRBJ2-1 | NA
CASSPNSRTGGGNEKLFF | TGTGCCAGCAGTCCGAACTCCCGGACAGGGGGGGGGAATGAAAAACTGTTTTTT | TRBV6-1 | 18 | TRBD1 | TRBJ1-4 | NA
CASSLATQFGNPYEQFF | TGTGCCAGCAGCTTAGCTACCCAATTTGGTAACCCCTACGAGCAGTTCTTC | TRBV7-2 | 17 | NA | TRBJ2-1 | NA
CASTHQGQGAEETQYF | TGTGCCAGCACCCATCAGGGGCAGGGGGCTGAAGAGACCCAGTACTTC | TRBV12-3/TRBV12-4 | 16 | TRBD1 | TRBJ2-5 | NA
CASGDRGRTDTQYF | TGTGCCAGCGGGGACAGGGGGCGCACAGATACGCAGTATTTT | TRBV28 | 14 | TRBD1 | TRBJ2-3 | NA
CSVLRARRGNEQFF | TGCAGCGTTCTTCGTGCGAGACGGGGGAATGAGCAGTTCTTC | TRBV29-1 | 14 | NA | TRBJ2-1 | few
CASSSLLTSGSLEAYNEQFF | TGTGCCAGCAGCTCCCTCCTGACTAGCGGGAGTCTTGAGGCCTACAATGAGCAGTTCTTC | TRBV7-9 | 20 | TRBD2 | TRBJ2-1 | NA
CASGPAGGHNEQFF | TGTGCCAGCGGACCAGCGGGGGGGCACAATGAGCAGTTCTTC | TRBV7-2 | 14 | TRBD2 | TRBJ2-1 | NA